This T cell receptor (beta chain) was identified in a study of regulatory T cells in long-lasting Graves disease. Construction of the TCR beta libraries employed iRepertoire HTBI primers in conjunction with Arm-PCR of CDR3 regions. Each CDR3 protein is one row after TCRdb ran MiXCR on the multiplex PCR reads. The top ten clones hold approximately 17% of a sample with some 330,000 distinct CDR3 sequences, over 9.5% of them seen once. Trimming took 3 bases from V and 0 from J, leaving 12 bases between them. Germline values: CDR1 KGHSH, CDR2 LQKENI. The CDR3 is 17 residues long. Time point reported: newly diagnosed GD, antithyroid drugs for less than 3 months. The TCR library was made from RNA that had been extracted from PBMCs in TRIzol. Ten or more counts support this clonotype. This sample was also put to use in a study of T cells in Graves' hyperthyroidism and ophthalmopathy. As that study records: Clinical symptoms, serum thyroxine, TRAb, thyroid ultrasound and orbital computed tomography informed diagnoses. Patients with ophthalmopathy were separated from those with stable hyperthyroidism by a 13 V-J model.

The chain employs TRBV18 and TRBJ2-6; a weak D match, TRBD1 (6 bases). This TCR was sampled from a woman aged 18 to 35 with Graves disease. Sequencing was performed on peripheral blood mononuclear cells (PBMCs), taken at new diagnosis, from a patient treated with antithyroid drugs. In DNA, the CDR3 is TGTGCCAGCTCACCGACAGGCGTTAGCTCTGGGGCCAACGTCCTGACTTTC. This gives the protein CASSPTGVSSGANVLTF.